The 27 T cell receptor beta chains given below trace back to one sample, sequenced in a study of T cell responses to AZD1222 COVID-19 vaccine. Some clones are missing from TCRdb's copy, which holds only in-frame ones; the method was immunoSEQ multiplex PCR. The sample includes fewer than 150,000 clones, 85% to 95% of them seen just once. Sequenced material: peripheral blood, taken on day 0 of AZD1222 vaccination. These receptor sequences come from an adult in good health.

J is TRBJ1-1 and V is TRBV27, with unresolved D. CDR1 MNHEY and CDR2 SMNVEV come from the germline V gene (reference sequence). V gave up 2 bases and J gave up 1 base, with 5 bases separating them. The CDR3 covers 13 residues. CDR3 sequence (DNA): TGTGCCAGCAGTTTAATGGAGAACACTGAAGCTTTCTTT. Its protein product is CASSLMENTEAFF.

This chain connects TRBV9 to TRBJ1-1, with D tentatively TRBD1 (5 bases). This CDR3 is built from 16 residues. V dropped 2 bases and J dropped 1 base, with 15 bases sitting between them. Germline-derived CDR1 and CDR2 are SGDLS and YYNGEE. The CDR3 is CASSVSPSQGNTEAFF. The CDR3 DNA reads TGTGCCAGCAGCGTTAGCCCGAGCCAGGGGAACACTGAAGCTTTCTTT. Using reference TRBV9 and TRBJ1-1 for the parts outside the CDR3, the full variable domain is DSGVTQTPKHLITATGQRVTLRCSPRSGDLSVYWYQQSLDQGLQFLIQYYNGEERAKGNILERFSAQQFPDLHSELNLSSLELGDSALYFCASSVSPSQGNTEAFFGQGTRLTVV.

CDR3: CASSPGTGGDYGYTF. CDR3 in DNA: TGTGCCAGCTCACCCGGGACAGGGGGCGACTATGGCTACACCTTC. V usage is TRBV18 and J usage is TRBJ1-2; 12 nucleotides agree with TRBD1. This CDR3 has 15 amino acids. CDR1 is KGHSH and CDR2 is LQKENI in the germline V gene. Losses at the gene ends were 3 bases for V and 3 bases for J; bases not matched to a gene: 2.

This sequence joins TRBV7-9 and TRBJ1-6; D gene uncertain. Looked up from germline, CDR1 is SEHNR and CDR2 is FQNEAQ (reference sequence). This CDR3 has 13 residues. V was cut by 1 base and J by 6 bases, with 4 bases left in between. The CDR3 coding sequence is TGTGCCAGCAGCTTAGAGGTTAATTCACCCCTCCACTTT. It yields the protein CASSLEVNSPLHF.

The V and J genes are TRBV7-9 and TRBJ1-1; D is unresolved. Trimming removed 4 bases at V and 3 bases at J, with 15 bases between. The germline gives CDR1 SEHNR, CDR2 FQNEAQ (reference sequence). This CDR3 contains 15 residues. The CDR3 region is CASSSLLAGHTEAFF. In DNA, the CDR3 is TGTGCCAGCAGCTCCTTATTGGCCGGCCACACTGAAGCTTTCTTT.

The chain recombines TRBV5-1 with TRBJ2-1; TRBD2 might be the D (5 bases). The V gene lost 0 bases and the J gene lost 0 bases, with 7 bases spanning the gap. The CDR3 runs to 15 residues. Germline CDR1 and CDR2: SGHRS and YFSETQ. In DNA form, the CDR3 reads TGCGCCAGCAGCTTGGAAGGAGGCTCCTACAATGAGCAGTTCTTC. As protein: CASSLEGGSYNEQFF.

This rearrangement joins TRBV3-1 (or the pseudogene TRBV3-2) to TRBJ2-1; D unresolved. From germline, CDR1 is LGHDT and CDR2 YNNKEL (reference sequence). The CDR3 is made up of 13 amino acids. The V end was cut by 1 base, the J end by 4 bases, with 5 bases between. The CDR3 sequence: CASSQASYNEQFF. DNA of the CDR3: TGTGCCAGCAGCCAAGCGTCATACAATGAGCAGTTCTTC.

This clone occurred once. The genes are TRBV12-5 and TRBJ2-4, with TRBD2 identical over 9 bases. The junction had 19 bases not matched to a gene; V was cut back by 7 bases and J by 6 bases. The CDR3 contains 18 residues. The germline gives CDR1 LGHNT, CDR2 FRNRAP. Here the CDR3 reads CASASSGGLLVGGNIQYF. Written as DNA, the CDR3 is TGTGCTAGTGCCTCGAGCGGGGGGTTACTCGTGGGCGGAAACATTCAGTACTTC.

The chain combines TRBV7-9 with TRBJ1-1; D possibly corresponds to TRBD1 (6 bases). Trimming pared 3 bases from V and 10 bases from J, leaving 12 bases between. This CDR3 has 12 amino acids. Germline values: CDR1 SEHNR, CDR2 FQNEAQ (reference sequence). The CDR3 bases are TGTGCCAGCAGCTTGGGGGGGGGCGCAGCTTTCTTT. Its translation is CASSLGGGAAFF.

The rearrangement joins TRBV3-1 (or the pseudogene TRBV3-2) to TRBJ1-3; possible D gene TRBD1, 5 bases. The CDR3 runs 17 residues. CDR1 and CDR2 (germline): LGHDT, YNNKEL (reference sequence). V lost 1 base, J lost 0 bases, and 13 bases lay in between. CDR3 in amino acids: CASSQVLGRDSGNTIYF. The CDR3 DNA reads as TGTGCCAGCAGCCAAGTATTGGGACGGGACTCTGGAAACACCATATATTTT.

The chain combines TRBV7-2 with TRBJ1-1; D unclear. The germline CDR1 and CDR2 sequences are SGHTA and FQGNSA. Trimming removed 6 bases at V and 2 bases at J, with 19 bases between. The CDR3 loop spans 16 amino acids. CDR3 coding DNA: TGTGCCAGCAGTCTTAGAAGGCAAAGAGGAAACACTGAAGCTTTCTTT. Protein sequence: CASSLRRQRGNTEAFF.

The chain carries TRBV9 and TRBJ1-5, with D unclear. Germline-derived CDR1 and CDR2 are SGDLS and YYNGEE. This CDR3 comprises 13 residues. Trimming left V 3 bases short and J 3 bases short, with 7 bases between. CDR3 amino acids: CASSGGNNQPQHF. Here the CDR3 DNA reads TGTGCCAGCAGCGGAGGGAACAATCAGCCCCAGCATTTT.

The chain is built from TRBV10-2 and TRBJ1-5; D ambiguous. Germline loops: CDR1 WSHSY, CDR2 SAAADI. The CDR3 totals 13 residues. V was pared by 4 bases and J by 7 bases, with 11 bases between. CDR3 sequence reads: CASSGTFNQPQHF. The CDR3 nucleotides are TGCGCCAGCAGTGGAACCTTTAACCAGCCCCAGCATTTT.

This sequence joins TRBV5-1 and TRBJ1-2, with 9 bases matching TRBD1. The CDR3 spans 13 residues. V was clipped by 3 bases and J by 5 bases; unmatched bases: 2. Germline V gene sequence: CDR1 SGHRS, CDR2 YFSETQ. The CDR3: CASSYDRGYGYTF. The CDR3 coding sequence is TGCGCCAGCAGCTACGACAGGGGGTATGGCTACACCTTC. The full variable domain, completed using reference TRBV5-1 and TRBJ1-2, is KAGVTQTPRYLIKTRGQQVTLSCSPISGHRSVSWYQQTPGQGLQFLFEYFSETQRNKGNFPGRFSGRQFSNSRSEMNVSTLELGDSALYLCASSYDRGYGYTFGSGTRLTVV.

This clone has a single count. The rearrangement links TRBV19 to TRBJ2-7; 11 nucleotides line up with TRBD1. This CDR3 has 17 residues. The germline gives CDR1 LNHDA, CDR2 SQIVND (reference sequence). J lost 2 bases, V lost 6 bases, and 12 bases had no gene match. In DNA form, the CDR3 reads TGTGCCAGTAGAAAAACCGGGACAGGGGGGCTTCCCTACGAGCAGTACTTC. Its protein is CASRKTGTGGLPYEQYF.

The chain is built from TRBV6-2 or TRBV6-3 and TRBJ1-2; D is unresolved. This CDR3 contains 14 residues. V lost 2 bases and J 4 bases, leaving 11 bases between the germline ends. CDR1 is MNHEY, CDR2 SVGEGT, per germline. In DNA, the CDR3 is TGTGCCAGCAGTTACGAGGTCAGGATCTATGGCTACACCTTC. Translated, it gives CASSYEVRIYGYTF.

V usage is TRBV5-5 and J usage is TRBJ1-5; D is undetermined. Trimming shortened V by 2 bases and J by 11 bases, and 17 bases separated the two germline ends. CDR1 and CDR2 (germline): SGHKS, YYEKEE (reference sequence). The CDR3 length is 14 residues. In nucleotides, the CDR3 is TGTGCCAGCAGCTTCTTTTGGGAAGGATCGGCCCAGCATTTT. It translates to CASSFFWEGSAQHF.

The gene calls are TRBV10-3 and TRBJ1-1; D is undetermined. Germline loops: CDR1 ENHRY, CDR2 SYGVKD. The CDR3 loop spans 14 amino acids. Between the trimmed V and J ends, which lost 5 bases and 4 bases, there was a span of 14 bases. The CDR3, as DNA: TGTGCCATCAGTTACGGCCCGGCCGGCACTGAAGCTTTCTTT. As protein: CAISYGPAGTEAFF.

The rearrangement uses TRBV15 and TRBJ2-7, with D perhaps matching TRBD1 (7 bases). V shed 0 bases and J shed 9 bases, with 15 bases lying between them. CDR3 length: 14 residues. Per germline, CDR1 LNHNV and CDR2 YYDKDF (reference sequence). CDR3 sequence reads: CATSRDRGDLGQYF. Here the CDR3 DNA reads TGTGCCACCAGCAGAGACAGGGGGGACCTTGGGCAGTACTTC.

In DNA form, the CDR3 reads TGCGCCAGCAGCCCAGGACAGGCGATTGGAAACACCATATATTTT. This encodes CASSPGQAIGNTIYF. The chain couples TRBV4-1 to TRBJ1-3; 7 bases match TRBD1. V shed 4 bases, J shed 3 bases, and the junction held 6 bases outside the gene matches. This CDR3 is 15 amino acids long. Per the germline V gene, CDR1 is MGHRA and CDR2 is YSYEKL.

CDR3 sequence: CSVLVVRGSNQPQHF. The DNA for the CDR3 is TGCAGCGTACTCGTGGTCAGGGGTAGCAATCAGCCCCAGCATTTT. V usage is TRBV29-1 and J usage is TRBJ1-5; D might be TRBD1 (6 bases). CDR3 size: 15 residues. The V end was cut by 6 bases, the J end by 0 bases, with 15 bases between. Germline V gene data show CDR1 as SQVTM and CDR2 as ANQGSEA.

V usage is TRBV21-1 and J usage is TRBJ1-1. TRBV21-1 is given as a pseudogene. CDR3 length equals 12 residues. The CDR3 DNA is TGTGCCAGCAGCCCCCAAGGAGGGGGAGCTTTCTTT. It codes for CASSPQGGGAFF.

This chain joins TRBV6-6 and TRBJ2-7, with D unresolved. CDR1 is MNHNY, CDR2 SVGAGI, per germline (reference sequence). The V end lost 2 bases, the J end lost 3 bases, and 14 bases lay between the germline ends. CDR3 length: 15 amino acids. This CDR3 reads CASSYGLRDLYEQYF. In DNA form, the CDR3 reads TGTGCCAGCAGTTACGGTCTCAGAGACCTCTACGAGCAGTACTTC.

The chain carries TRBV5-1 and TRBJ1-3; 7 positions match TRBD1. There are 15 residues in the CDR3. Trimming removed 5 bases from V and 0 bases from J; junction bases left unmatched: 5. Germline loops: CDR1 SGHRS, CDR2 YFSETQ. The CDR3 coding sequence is TGCGCCAGCAGTTGGGACAGCGACTCTGGAAACACCATATATTTT. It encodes CASSWDSDSGNTIYF.

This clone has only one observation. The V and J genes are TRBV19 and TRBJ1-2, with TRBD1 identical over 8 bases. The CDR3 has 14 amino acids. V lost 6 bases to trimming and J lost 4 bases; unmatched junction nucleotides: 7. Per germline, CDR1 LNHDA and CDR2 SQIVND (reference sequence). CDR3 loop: CASRETGASYGYTF. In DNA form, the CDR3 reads TGTGCCAGTAGGGAGACAGGGGCGAGCTATGGCTACACCTTC.

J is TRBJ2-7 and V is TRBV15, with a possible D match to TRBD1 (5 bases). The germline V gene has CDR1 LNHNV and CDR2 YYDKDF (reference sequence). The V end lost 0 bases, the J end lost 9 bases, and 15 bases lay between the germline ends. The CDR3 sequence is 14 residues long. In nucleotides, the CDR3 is TGTGCCACCAGCAGAGACTATCGAGGACATCCGCAGTACTTC. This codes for CATSRDYRGHPQYF.

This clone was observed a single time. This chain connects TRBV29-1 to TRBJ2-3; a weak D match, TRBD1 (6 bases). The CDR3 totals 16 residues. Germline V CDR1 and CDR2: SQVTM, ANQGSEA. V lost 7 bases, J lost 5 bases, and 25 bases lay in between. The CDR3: CSALTGSVHRVDTQYF. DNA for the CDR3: TGCAGCGCTTTAACAGGGTCCGTCCATAGAGTAGATACGCAGTATTTT.